This T cell receptor (beta chain) originates from a study of metastatic and nonmetastatic thyroid tumors. Overall study context: Repertoires from blood and tumor or nodule tissue of malignant and benign thyroid patients were compared.

This clone was counted between two and nine times. Antigen: not known. The junction shows a germline mismatch at one end, possibly a read error. The sample holds other DNA sequences that translate to the same CDR3. As originally analysed: The study built a papillary thyroid cancer distant-metastasis classifier from CDR3 differences across clinicopathological groups. TCRdb reprocessed the PCR reads via MiXCR. TCRdb, rather than the study authors, made the V and J calls. The sample yields about 7,900 clones, roughly 24% seen once. Overall study results and limits: Reports indicated that malignant thyroid tumors showed significantly higher TCR beta diversity than benign nodules did, in blood and tumor.

Prior to thyroid surgery, none of the patients had received any treatment. The CDR3 runs 14 residues. The V gene's germline CDR1 is MNHNS and CDR2 SASEGT. The sequence came from a female donor with papillary thyroid cancer or a benign thyroid nodule (not recorded which). Some clones in this sample may be carry-over from other donors' samples. The rearrangement links TRBV6-1 to TRBJ1-2, with unresolved D. The sequenced sample consisted of adjacent normal tissue. CDR3: CASSILGWDYGYTF. DNA for the CDR3: TGTGCTAGCAGCATCCTAGGGTGGGACTATGGCTACACCTTC.